This T cell receptor beta chain was identified during a study of T cell repertoires in cytomegalovirus infection. A few counts support this clonotype. As yet, its antigen is unknown. TCRdb re-derived calls from the reads in MiXCR, one entry per CDR3 protein. The table records a few hundred thousand distinct CDR3 sequences, around two fifths of them present only once. Per germline, CDR1 LNHDA and CDR2 SQIVND (reference sequence). With 2 bases removed from V and 5 bases from J, the gap between germline ends came to 10 bases. The CDR3 has 14 residues. V usage is TRBV19 and J usage is TRBJ1-5, with D uncertain. The clonotype comes from a human donor in good health (CMV status not recorded). Some clones in this sample may be carry-over from other donors' samples. The sequencing here drew on cultured PBMCs, taken from culture after CMV antigen stimulation. CDR3 residues: CASSISWSDQPQHF. CDR3 nucleotide sequence: TGTGCCAGTAGTATATCGTGGTCGGATCAGCCCCAGCATTTT.